A selection of T cell receptor beta chains follows, all from one sample in a study of early T cells in non-severe SARS-CoV-2 infection. One entry per CDR3 protein, called by TCRdb with MiXCR from the 5' RACE reads. This table has about 64,000 distinct CDR3 sequences, 4.9% appearing once. Sequenced material: whole blood. These receptors all stem from an adult who was a healthcare worker with PCR-confirmed SARS-CoV-2 infection or an uninfected control (not recorded which). Both conserved end residues are trimmed from each CDR3. Fields, in order: V gene, CDR3 protein.

V gene: TRBV3-1
CDR3 protein: ASSQPTGRSSYEQY

V gene: TRBV5-4
CDR3 protein: ASSLSIGINYEQY

V gene: TRBV14
CDR3 protein: ASSRLSNQPQH

V gene: TRBV12-3/TRBV12-4
CDR3 protein: ASSPPEELAQY

V gene: TRBV2
CDR3 protein: ASGDLGAF

V gene: TRBV28
CDR3 protein: ASSLTRVASLRHIYEQY

V gene: TRBV10-3
CDR3 protein: AISESGNSGSAEQF

V gene: TRBV5-1
CDR3 protein: ASSPGATQDTQY

V gene: TRBV20-1
CDR3 protein: SARGKWGYNEQF

V gene: TRBV12-3/TRBV12-4
CDR3 protein: ASSFGGEETQY

V gene: TRBV7-2
CDR3 protein: ASSLARGNTEAF

V gene: TRBV10-3
CDR3 protein: AISGTNGYT